The following is a TCR beta chain sequence with its context. Original handling: Quantification of nucleated cells was approximated via reference gene primer amplification. Repertoires were generated with immunoSEQ multiplex PCR, while TCRdb's copy carries only in-frame clones and drops some. That table gives V, J and clone size, and the DNA gave D and trimming. The sample includes about 150,000 clones, about 88% seen only once; the top ten take more than 2%. Germline CDR1 is LGHDT and CDR2 is YNNKEL (reference sequence). With 4 bases removed from V and 1 base from J, the gap between germline ends came to 10 bases. The CDR3 is made up of 14 amino acids. This specimen belongs to a study of blood T cell repertoires in COVID-19.

The sequenced sample was peripheral blood. This sequence joins TRBV3-1 (or the pseudogene TRBV3-2) and TRBJ1-1; D not certain. The clonotype comes from a man aged 45-60 years who had recovered from COVID-19. This CDR3 is CASSPGIGNTEAFF. The CDR3 region has the DNA TGTGCCAGCAGCCCGGGTATCGGGAACACTGAAGCTTTCTTT.